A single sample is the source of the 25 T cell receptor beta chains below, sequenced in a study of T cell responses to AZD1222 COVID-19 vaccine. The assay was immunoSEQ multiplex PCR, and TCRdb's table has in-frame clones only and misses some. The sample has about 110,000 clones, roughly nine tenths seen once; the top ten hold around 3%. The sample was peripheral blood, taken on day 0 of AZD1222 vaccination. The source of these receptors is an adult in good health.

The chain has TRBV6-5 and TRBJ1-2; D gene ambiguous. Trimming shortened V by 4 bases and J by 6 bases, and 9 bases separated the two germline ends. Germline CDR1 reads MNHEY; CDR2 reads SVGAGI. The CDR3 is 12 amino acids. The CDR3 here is CASSSGYNGYTF. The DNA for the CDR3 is TGTGCCAGCAGTTCAGGATATAATGGCTACACCTTC.

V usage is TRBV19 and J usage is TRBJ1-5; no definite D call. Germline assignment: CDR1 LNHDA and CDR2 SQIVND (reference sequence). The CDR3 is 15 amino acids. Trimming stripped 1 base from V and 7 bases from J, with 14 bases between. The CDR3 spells CASSIGRSRRQPQHF. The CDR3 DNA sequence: TGTGCCAGTAGTATAGGCCGGTCACGCAGGCAGCCCCAGCATTTT.

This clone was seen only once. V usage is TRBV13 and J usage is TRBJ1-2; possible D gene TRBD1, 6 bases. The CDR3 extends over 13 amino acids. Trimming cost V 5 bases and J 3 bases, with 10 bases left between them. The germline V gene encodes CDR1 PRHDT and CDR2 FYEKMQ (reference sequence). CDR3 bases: TGTGCCAGCAGCGGTGGGACATACTATGGCTACACCTTC. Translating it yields CASSGGTYYGYTF.

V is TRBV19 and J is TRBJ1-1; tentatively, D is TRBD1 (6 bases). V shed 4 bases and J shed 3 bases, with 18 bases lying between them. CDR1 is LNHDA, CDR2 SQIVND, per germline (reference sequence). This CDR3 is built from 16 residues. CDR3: CASSKWSQGSYTEAFF. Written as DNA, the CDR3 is TGTGCCAGTAGTAAGTGGTCGCAGGGGTCTTACACTGAAGCTTTCTTT.

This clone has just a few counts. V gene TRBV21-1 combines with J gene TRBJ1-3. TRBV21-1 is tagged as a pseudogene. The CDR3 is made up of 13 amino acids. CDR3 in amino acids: CASSNQGGNTIYF. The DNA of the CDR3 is TGTGCCAGCAGCAACCAGGGGGGGAACACCATATATTTT.

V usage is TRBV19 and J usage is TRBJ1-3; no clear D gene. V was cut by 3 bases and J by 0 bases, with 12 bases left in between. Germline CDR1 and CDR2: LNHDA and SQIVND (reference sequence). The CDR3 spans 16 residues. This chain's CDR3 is CASSISAGSSGNTIYF. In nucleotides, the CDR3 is TGTGCCAGTAGTATCAGCGCCGGCTCCTCTGGAAACACCATATATTTT.

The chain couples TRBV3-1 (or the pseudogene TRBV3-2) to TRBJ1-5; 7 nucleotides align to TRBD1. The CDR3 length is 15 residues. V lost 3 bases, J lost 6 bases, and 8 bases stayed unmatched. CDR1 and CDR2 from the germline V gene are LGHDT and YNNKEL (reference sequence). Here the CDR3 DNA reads TGTGCCAGCAGCCATTACGACAGGGTCACTCAGCCCCAGCATTTT. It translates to CASSHYDRVTQPQHF.

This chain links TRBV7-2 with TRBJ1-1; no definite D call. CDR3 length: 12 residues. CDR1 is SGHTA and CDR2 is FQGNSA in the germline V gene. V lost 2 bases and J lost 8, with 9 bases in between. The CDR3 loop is CASSLSHLEAFF. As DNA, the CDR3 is TGTGCCAGCAGCTTATCCCACCTCGAAGCTTTCTTT.

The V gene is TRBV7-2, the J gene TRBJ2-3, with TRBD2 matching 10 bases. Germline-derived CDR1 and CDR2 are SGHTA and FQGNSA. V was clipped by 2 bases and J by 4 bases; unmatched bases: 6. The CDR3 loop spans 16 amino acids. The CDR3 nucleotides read TGTGCCAGCAGCTTAATGCAGCTAGCGGGAGCAGATACGCAGTATTTT. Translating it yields CASSLMQLAGADTQYF. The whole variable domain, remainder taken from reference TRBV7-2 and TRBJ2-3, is GAGVSQSPSNKVTEKGKDVELRCDPISGHTALYWYRQSLGQGLEFLIYFQGNSAPDKSGLPSDRFSAERTGGSVSTLTIQRTQQEDSAVYLCASSLMQLAGADTQYFGPGTRLTVL.

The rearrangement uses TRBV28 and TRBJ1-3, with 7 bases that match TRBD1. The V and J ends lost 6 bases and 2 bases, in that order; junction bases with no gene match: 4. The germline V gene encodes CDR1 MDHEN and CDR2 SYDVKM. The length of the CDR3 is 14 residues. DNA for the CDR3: TGTGCCAGCAGCCTGACAGGGACTGGAAACACCATATATTTT. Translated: CASSLTGTGNTIYF.

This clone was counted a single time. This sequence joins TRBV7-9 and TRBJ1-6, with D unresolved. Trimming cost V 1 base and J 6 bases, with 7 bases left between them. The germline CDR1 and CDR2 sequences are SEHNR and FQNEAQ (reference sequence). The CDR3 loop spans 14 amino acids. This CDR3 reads CASSLEVGNSPLHF. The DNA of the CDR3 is TGTGCCAGCAGCTTAGAAGTGGGTAATTCACCCCTCCACTTT.

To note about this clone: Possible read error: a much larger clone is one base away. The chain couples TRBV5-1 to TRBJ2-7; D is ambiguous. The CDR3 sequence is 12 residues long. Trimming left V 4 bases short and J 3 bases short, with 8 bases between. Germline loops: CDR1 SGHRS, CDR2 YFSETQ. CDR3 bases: TGCGCCAGCAGCCAGGACGGCTACGAGCAGTACTTC. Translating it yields CASSQDGYEQYF.

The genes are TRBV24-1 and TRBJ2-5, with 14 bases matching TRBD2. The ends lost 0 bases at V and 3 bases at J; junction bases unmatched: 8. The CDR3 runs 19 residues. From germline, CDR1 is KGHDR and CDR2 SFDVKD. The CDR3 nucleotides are TGTGCCACCAGTGATTTGCATACTCCGGGACTAGCGGGAGAAGAGACCCAGTACTTC. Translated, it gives CATSDLHTPGLAGEETQYF.

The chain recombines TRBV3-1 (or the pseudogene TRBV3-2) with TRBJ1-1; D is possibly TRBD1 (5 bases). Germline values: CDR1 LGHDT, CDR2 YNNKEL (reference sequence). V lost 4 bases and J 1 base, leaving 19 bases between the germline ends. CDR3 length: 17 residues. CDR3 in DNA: TGTGCCAGCAGCCGAGCGAGCAGGGTCCCGGGGAACACTGAAGCTTTCTTT. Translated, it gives CASSRASRVPGNTEAFF.

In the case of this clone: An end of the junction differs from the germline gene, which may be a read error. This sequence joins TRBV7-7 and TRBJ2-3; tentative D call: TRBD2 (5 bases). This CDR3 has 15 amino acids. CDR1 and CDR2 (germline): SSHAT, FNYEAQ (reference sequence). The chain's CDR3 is CASSLANTGTDTQYF. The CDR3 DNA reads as TGTGCTAGCAGCTTAGCGAACACAGGCACAGATACGCAGTATTTT.

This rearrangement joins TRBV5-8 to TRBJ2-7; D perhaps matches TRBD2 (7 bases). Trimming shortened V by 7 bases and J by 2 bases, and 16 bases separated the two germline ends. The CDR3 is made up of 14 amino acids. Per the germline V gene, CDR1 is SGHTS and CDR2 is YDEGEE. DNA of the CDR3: TGTGCCAGCGGGAAGGGGGGGCTGGCCTACGAGCAGTACTTC. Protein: CASGKGGLAYEQYF.

For the CDR3, the DNA is TGTGCCAGCAGACCCTCCGGGACCTCGAACACCGGGGAGCTGTTTTTT. Translating it yields CASRPSGTSNTGELFF. The chain combines TRBV3-1 (or the pseudogene TRBV3-2) with TRBJ2-2; D is possibly TRBD1 or TRBD2 (5 bases each). The CDR3 totals 16 residues. Germline V gene lookup returns CDR1 LGHDT and CDR2 YNNKEL (reference sequence). Between the trimmed V and J ends, which lost 6 bases and 0 bases, there was a span of 14 bases.

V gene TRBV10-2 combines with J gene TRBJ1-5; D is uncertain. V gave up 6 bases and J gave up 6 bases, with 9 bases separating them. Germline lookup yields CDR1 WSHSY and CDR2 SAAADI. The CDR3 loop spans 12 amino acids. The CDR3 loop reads CASSLAAQPQHF. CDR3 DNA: TGCGCCAGCAGCCTGGCGGCTCAGCCCCAGCATTTT.

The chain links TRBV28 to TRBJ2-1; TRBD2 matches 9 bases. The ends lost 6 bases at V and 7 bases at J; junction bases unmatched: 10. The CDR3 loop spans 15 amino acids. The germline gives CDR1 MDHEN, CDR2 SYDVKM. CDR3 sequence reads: CASSPPFSGSNEQFF. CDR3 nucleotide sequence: TGTGCCAGCAGCCCCCCCTTTAGCGGGAGTAATGAGCAGTTCTTC.

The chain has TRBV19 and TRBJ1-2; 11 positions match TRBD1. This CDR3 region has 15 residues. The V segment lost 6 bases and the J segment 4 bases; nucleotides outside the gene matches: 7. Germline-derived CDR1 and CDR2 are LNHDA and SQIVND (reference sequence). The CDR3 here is CASRARTGGAYGYTF. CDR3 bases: TGTGCCAGTAGGGCTCGGACAGGGGGCGCCTATGGCTACACCTTC.

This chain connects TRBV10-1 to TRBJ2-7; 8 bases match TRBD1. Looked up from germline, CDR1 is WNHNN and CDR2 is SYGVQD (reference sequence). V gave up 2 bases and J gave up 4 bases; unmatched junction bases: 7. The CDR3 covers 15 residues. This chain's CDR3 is CASSEDRGARYEQYF. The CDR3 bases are TGCGCCAGCAGTGAGGACAGGGGAGCCCGATACGAGCAGTACTTC.

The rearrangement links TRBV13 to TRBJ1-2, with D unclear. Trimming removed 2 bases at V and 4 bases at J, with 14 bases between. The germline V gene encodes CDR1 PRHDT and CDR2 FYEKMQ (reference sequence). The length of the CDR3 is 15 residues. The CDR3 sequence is CASSLFYADFYGYTF. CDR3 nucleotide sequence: TGTGCCAGCAGCTTATTTTACGCAGACTTCTATGGCTACACCTTC.

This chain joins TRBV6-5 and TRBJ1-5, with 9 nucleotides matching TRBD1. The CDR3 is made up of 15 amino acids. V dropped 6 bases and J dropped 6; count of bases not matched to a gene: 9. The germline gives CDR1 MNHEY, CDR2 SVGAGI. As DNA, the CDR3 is TGTGCCAGCAGCCAGAGCACAGGGGGCGGTCAGCCCCAGCATTTT. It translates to CASSQSTGGGQPQHF.

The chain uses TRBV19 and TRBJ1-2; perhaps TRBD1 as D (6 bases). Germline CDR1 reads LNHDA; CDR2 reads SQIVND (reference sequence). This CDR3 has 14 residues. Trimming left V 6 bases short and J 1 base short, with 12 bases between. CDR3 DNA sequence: TGTGCCAGTAGGCTAGGACAGAATAACTATGGCTACACCTTC. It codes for CASRLGQNNYGYTF.

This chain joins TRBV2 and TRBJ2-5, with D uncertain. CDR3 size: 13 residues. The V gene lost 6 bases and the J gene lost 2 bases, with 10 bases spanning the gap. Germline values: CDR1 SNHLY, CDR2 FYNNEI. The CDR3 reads CASSKDQQETQYF. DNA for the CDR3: TGTGCCAGCAGCAAGGACCAGCAAGAGACCCAGTACTTC.